Presented here are 23 T cell receptor beta chains from one specimen sequenced in a study of blood T cell repertoires in COVID-19. Clones were read by immunoSEQ multiplex PCR, and TCRdb kept only the in-frame ones, dropping some. The sample contains roughly 45,000 clones, around 84% of which appear only once. The sequencing sample was made of peripheral blood. The receptor set was obtained from a woman aged 80 or over with COVID-19, enrolled during active disease.

J is TRBJ2-6 and V is TRBV18; 10 bases fit TRBD1. Trimming removed 2 bases from V and 1 base from J; junction bases left unmatched: 5. CDR1 and CDR2 (germline): KGHSH, LQKENI. This CDR3 comprises 18 residues. Here the CDR3 reads CASSPWDRGRSGANVLTF. The CDR3 DNA sequence: TGTGCCAGCTCACCATGGGACAGGGGACGATCTGGGGCCAACGTCCTGACTTTC.

V usage is TRBV5-4 and J usage is TRBJ1-6; tentative D call: TRBD1 (5 bases). The CDR3 spans 15 residues. The germline V gene has CDR1 SGHNT and CDR2 YYREEE (reference sequence). V lost 4 bases, J lost 8 bases, and 16 bases lay in between. In nucleotides, the CDR3 is TGTGCCAGCAGCCAGGACCCCCAAGGGGATTCACCCCTCCACTTT. Its protein is CASSQDPQGDSPLHF.

The chain couples TRBV7-2 to TRBJ1-4, with D perhaps matching TRBD1 (6 bases). Germline CDR1 is SGHTA and CDR2 is FQGNSA. The CDR3 is 15 residues long. The germline V and J ends were trimmed by 0 bases and 4 bases, with 9 bases remaining between them. The CDR3 bases are TGTGCCAGCAGCTTAGCGGGACAAAATAATGAAAAACTGTTTTTT. It translates to CASSLAGQNNEKLFF. The full variable domain, rest sourced from reference TRBV7-2 and TRBJ1-4, is GAGVSQSPSNKVTEKGKDVELRCDPISGHTALYWYRQSLGQGLEFLIYFQGNSAPDKSGLPSDRFSAERTGGSVSTLTIQRTQQEDSAVYLCASSLAGQNNEKLFFGSGTQLSVL.

This sequence joins TRBV2 and TRBJ2-2, with 11 bases matching TRBD1. Trimming cost V 4 bases and J 4 bases; bases outside gene matches: 5. The V gene's germline CDR1 is SNHLY and CDR2 FYNNEI. The CDR3 runs 16 residues. For the CDR3, the DNA is TGTGCCAGCAGTGTTGGACAGGGGGCCTTCACCGGGGAGCTGTTTTTT. Its protein product is CASSVGQGAFTGELFF.

V usage is TRBV5-1 and J usage is TRBJ1-6; the D gene is possibly TRBD1 (6 bases). Germline-derived CDR1 and CDR2 are SGHRS and YFSETQ. Trimming left V 4 bases short and J 10 bases short, with 12 bases between. The CDR3 spans 13 residues. The CDR3 is CASSGGGDSPLHF. Written as DNA, the CDR3 is TGCGCCAGCAGCGGCGGGGGCGACTCACCCCTCCACTTT.

The genes are TRBV7-2 and TRBJ1-2; the match to TRBD1 covers 8 bases. The germline CDR1 and CDR2 sequences are SGHTA and FQGNSA. With V trimmed by 7 bases and J by 6 bases, 4 bases remained unmatched. This CDR3 region has 12 residues. The CDR3 DNA is TGTGCCAGCATCGACAGGGGTGATGGCTACACCTTC. Translated, it gives CASIDRGDGYTF.

The genes are TRBV19 and TRBJ1-1, with 8 bases fitting TRBD1. J was trimmed by 0 bases and V by 6 bases; bases with no gene match: 12. Germline values: CDR1 LNHDA, CDR2 SQIVND (reference sequence). This CDR3 spans 17 amino acids. The CDR3 region is CASRGKGQAKMNTEAFF. CDR3 bases: TGTGCCAGTAGAGGGAAGGGACAGGCGAAAATGAACACTGAAGCTTTCTTT.

In its sample, this clone was seen a few times. The chain carries TRBV28 and TRBJ2-1; D is perhaps TRBD1 (5 bases). CDR1 is MDHEN, CDR2 SYDVKM, per germline. The CDR3 sequence is 15 residues long. Trimming removed 5 bases from V and 7 bases from J, with 18 bases in between. The CDR3 region has the DNA TGTGCCAGCAGTATAGGACAAACAGGTGGGAATGAGCAGTTCTTC. Amino acid sequence: CASSIGQTGGNEQFF.

The V gene is TRBV3-1 (or the pseudogene TRBV3-2), the J gene TRBJ1-2; D is perhaps TRBD1 (5 bases). CDR1 LGHDT and CDR2 YNNKEL come from the germline V gene (reference sequence). V lost 4 bases and J lost 7, with 13 bases in between. CDR3 length equals 13 residues. CDR3 coding DNA: TGTGCCAGCAGCCCTCGACAGAGAGGTGGCTACACCTTC. Encoded protein: CASSPRQRGGYTF.

This rearrangement joins TRBV5-4 to TRBJ1-2; D gene ambiguous. In germline, CDR1 is SGHNT, CDR2 YYREEE (reference sequence). V was cut by 0 bases and J by 2 bases, with 5 bases left in between. This CDR3 has 13 amino acids. The CDR3 loop reads CASSLVQNYGYTF. Written as DNA, the CDR3 is TGTGCCAGCAGCTTGGTACAGAACTATGGCTACACCTTC.

This clone was observed a few times. V is TRBV19 and J is TRBJ1-5; D is unresolved. The V gene's germline CDR1 is LNHDA and CDR2 SQIVND (reference sequence). The CDR3 covers 15 residues. Trimming removed 2 bases from V and 7 bases from J, with 15 bases in between. CDR3 nucleotide sequence: TGTGCCAGTAGTATACCCGCGCGGGTAAGGCAGCCCCAGCATTTT. Its translation: CASSIPARVRQPQHF.

This clone was observed a single time. The rearrangement links TRBV10-3 to TRBJ1-1; 9 positions match TRBD1. Per germline, CDR1 ENHRY and CDR2 SYGVKD. The CDR3 totals 12 residues. CDR3 bases: TGTGCACACAGGGGGCAGGACACTGAAGCTTTCTTT. Its translation: CAHRGQDTEAFF.

J is TRBJ1-5 and V is TRBV2; weak D call: TRBD1 (5 bases). The germline V and J ends were trimmed by 0 bases and 2 bases, with 14 bases remaining between them. The CDR3 length is 17 residues. Looked up from germline, CDR1 is SNHLY and CDR2 is FYNNEI. The CDR3 DNA reads TGTGCCAGCAGTGAAGCAGGACACTCCCTAGGCAATCAGCCCCAGCATTTT. Amino acids: CASSEAGHSLGNQPQHF.

The V and J genes are TRBV5-1 and TRBJ2-7, with TRBD2 matching 9 bases. After removal of 4 bases from V and 0 bases from J, the junction contained 2 bases not matched to a gene. The germline gives CDR1 SGHRS, CDR2 YFSETQ. The length of the CDR3 is 14 residues. In nucleotides, the CDR3 is TGCGCCAGCAGCGGCGGGAGGGGCTCCTACGAGCAGTACTTC. It is translated as CASSGGRGSYEQYF. The variable domain in full, completed from reference TRBV5-1 and TRBJ2-7, reads KAGVTQTPRYLIKTRGQQVTLSCSPISGHRSVSWYQQTPGQGLQFLFEYFSETQRNKGNFPGRFSGRQFSNSRSEMNVSTLELGDSALYLCASSGGRGSYEQYFGPGTRLTVT.

The genes are TRBV7-9 and TRBJ1-3; no firm D call. Deletions cut 3 bases from V and 5 bases from J, with 8 bases between. CDR3 length: 13 residues. CDR1 SEHNR and CDR2 FQNEAQ come from the germline V gene (reference sequence). CDR3 in DNA: TGTGCCAGCAGCTTTAGGGAGCGAAACACCATATATTTT. It encodes CASSFRERNTIYF.

The chain uses TRBV18 and TRBJ2-1; D is ambiguous. This CDR3 spans 12 amino acids. Trimming took off 0 bases at V and 9 bases at J, with 6 bases between the two ends. CDR1 and CDR2 from the germline V gene are KGHSH and LQKENI. CDR3 nucleotide sequence: TGTGCCAGCTCACCACCGATCGGTGAGCAGTTCTTC. It yields the protein CASSPPIGEQFF.

This clone appeared a single time. This chain links TRBV4-2 with TRBJ1-5; 7 nucleotides agree with TRBD1. After removal of 4 bases from V and 4 bases from J, the junction contained 1 base not matched to a gene. The CDR3 is made up of 13 amino acids. Germline CDR1 LGHNA, CDR2 YNFKEQ. CDR3: CASSRQGNQPQHF. For the CDR3, the DNA is TGTGCCAGCAGCCGACAGGGAAATCAGCCCCAGCATTTT.

The rearrangement uses TRBV14 and TRBJ1-1; a possible D gene is TRBD1 (5 bases). The germline V gene encodes CDR1 SGHDN and CDR2 FVKESK. Deletions cut 8 bases from V and 4 bases from J, with 14 bases between. This CDR3 has 13 residues. The CDR3 is CASGYRGGTEAFF. Here the CDR3 DNA reads TGTGCCAGCGGGTATCGGGGGGGCACTGAAGCTTTCTTT. Combining the CDR3 with reference TRBV14 and TRBJ1-1 gives the whole variable domain EAGVTQFPSHSVIEKGQTVTLRCDPISGHDNLYWYRRVMGKEIKFLLHFVKESKQDESGMPNNRFLAERTGGTYSTLKVQPAELEDSGVYFCASGYRGGTEAFFGQGTRLTVV.

V and J are TRBV19 and TRBJ2-5, with D possibly matching TRBD2 (6 bases). In germline, CDR1 is LNHDA, CDR2 SQIVND (reference sequence). CDR3 length: 13 amino acids. Trimming stripped 5 bases from V and 5 bases from J, with 12 bases between. The CDR3 is CASSRPGGETQYF. CDR3 bases: TGTGCCAGTAGTCGACCTGGAGGGGAGACCCAGTACTTC.

The V call is TRBV5-6, the J call TRBJ1-2, with a possible D match to TRBD1 (5 bases). Per the germline V gene, CDR1 is SGHDT and CDR2 is YYEEEE. The length of the CDR3 is 13 residues. Trimming took 0 bases from V and 3 from J, leaving 6 bases between them. The CDR3 here is CASSLEQDYGYTF. In DNA, the CDR3 is TGTGCCAGCAGCTTGGAACAGGACTATGGCTACACCTTC.

This chain joins TRBV10-3 and TRBJ1-1; 9 bases fit TRBD1. Looked up from germline, CDR1 is ENHRY and CDR2 is SYGVKD. V lost 6 bases and J lost 2; bases outside the gene matches: 7. This CDR3 is built from 15 residues. Here the CDR3 reads CAIRPTGGENTEAFF. The DNA for the CDR3 is TGTGCCATCAGACCAACAGGGGGCGAAAACACTGAAGCTTTCTTT.

The J gene is TRBJ1-3, the V gene TRBV18, with 9 positions matching TRBD1. J lost 0 bases, V lost 2 bases, and 5 bases had no gene match. Germline values: CDR1 KGHSH, CDR2 LQKENI. The CDR3 sequence is 17 residues long. The CDR3 region has the DNA TGTGCCAGCTCACCAAACAGGGGGCTCCTCTCTGGAAACACCATATATTTT. Translated, it gives CASSPNRGLLSGNTIYF.

V is TRBV29-1 and J is TRBJ2-2, with D uncertain. Looked up from germline, CDR1 is SQVTM and CDR2 is ANQGSEA. The CDR3 totals 13 residues. Trimming shortened V by 4 bases and J by 1 base, and 7 bases separated the two germline ends. The CDR3 spells CSVGPENTGELFF. CDR3 DNA: TGCAGCGTTGGGCCCGAGAACACCGGGGAGCTGTTTTTT.